Presented here are 28 T cell receptor beta chains from one specimen sequenced in a study of monozygotic twins with inflammatory bowel disease. TCRdb reprocessed the 5' RACE reads, keeping one entry per CDR3 protein, no DNA. The sample shows 150,000 to 200,000 distinct CDR3 sequences, and roughly 2.4% sits with its ten largest clones. Input material: blood. These receptors all stem from a human donor with ulcerative colitis or Crohn's disease, or a healthy co-twin of an affected twin (not recorded which).

The rearrangement uses TRBV20-1 and TRBJ2-5; TCRdb gives TRBD1 as the D gene, but with no DNA this cannot be confirmed. CDR3 length: 14 amino acids. The germline gives CDR1 DFQATT, CDR2 SNEGSKA (reference sequence). CDR3 in amino acids: CSAKGRTPQETQYF.

The chain is built from TRBV7-2 and TRBJ2-1. The CDR3 sequence is 13 residues long. Germline CDR1 and CDR2: SGHTA and FQGNSA. The CDR3 reads CASSLLNYNEQFF.

The rearrangement links TRBV5-1 to TRBJ1-2; no DNA is available, so the TRBD1 call from TCRdb remains unchecked. Germline CDR1 and CDR2: SGHRS and YFSETQ. The CDR3 covers 14 residues. This chain's CDR3 is CASSPTGEGYGYTF.

The rearrangement links TRBV27 to TRBJ1-5. The CDR3 is 14 residues long. Germline V lookup: CDR1 MNHEY, CDR2 SMNVEV (reference sequence). CDR3 amino acids: CASSATGGNQPQHF.

J is TRBJ2-5 and V is TRBV3-1; TCRdb reports TRBD1, a call that lacks DNA to check it against. The CDR3 covers 14 residues. Germline V lookup: CDR1 LGHDT, CDR2 YNNKEL (reference sequence). CDR3 loop: CASSPGSWGETQYF.

The V gene is TRBV7-9, the J gene TRBJ2-2; TCRdb's D gene call, TRBD2, goes unchecked for lack of DNA. Germline V gene sequence: CDR1 SEHNR, CDR2 FQNEAQ (reference sequence). The CDR3 spans 16 residues. CDR3 sequence: CASSINYHGPSGELFF.

This rearrangement joins TRBV20-1 to TRBJ2-3; TCRdb outputs TRBD1, but without DNA this stays unchecked. This CDR3 has 13 residues. The V gene's germline CDR1 is DFQATT and CDR2 SNEGSKA (reference sequence). CDR3 protein: CSARGELGDTQYF.

The chain recombines TRBV6-5 with TRBJ2-4; TCRdb picks TRBD1, but there is no DNA to check that call. The CDR3 sequence is 16 residues long. Germline CDR1 is MNHEY and CDR2 is SVGAGI. The CDR3 sequence: CASSYSVSGTGNIQYF.

The rearrangement links TRBV2 to TRBJ2-7. Germline V gene lookup returns CDR1 SNHLY and CDR2 FYNNEI. The CDR3 runs to 14 residues. The CDR3: CASSEEGSLSEQYF.

The chain joins TRBV20-1 to TRBJ1-1. The germline V gene has CDR1 DFQATT and CDR2 SNEGSKA (reference sequence). The CDR3 is made up of 13 amino acids. CDR3 sequence reads: CSARDRRDTEAFF.

The genes are TRBV9 and TRBJ1-2; the TRBD1 assignment by TCRdb is unverifiable without DNA. The germline CDR1 and CDR2 sequences are SGDLS and YYNGEE. The CDR3 contains 17 residues. This CDR3 is CASSTANLGQVVRGYTF.

The V and J genes are TRBV5-1 and TRBJ2-6. The germline CDR1 and CDR2 sequences are SGHRS and YFSETQ. This CDR3 comprises 18 residues. The CDR3 here is CASSLGAPISSGANVLTF.

The J gene is TRBJ2-7, the V gene TRBV12-3 or TRBV12-4; the D call from TCRdb, TRBD1, cannot be confirmed without DNA. The CDR3 has 14 amino acids. The CDR3 reads CASTAPDREYEQYF.

The gene calls are TRBV20-1 and TRBJ1-1. CDR1 DFQATT and CDR2 SNEGSKA come from the germline V gene (reference sequence). This CDR3 has 12 amino acids. CDR3 region: CSARSGMDEAFF.

The chain is built from TRBV5-1 and TRBJ2-7; lacking DNA, the TRBD2 call made by TCRdb goes unchecked. CDR1 SGHRS and CDR2 YFSETQ come from the germline V gene. The CDR3 contains 14 residues. CDR3 sequence: CASSPPASSYEQYF.

V usage is TRBV12-3 or TRBV12-4 and J usage is TRBJ2-1; TCRdb gives TRBD1 as the D gene, but with no DNA this cannot be confirmed. This CDR3 region has 15 residues. The CDR3 loop is CASSDSGTSYNEQFF.

This clonotype shows up as medium-sized by frequency. This chain links TRBV3-1 with TRBJ1-1. The CDR3 sequence is 12 residues long. Germline V gene sequence: CDR1 LGHDT, CDR2 YNNKEL (reference sequence). CDR3 sequence reads: CASSQGGTEAFF.

J is TRBJ2-5 and V is TRBV7-2; TCRdb selects TRBD2, and the lack of DNA leaves this call unchecked. Germline lookup yields CDR1 SGHTA and CDR2 FQGNSA. The CDR3 has 16 amino acids. The CDR3 is CASSPELAGGRETQYF. The entire variable domain, with the rest obtained from reference TRBV7-2 and TRBJ2-5, is as follows: GAGVSQSPSNKVTEKGKDVELRCDPISGHTALYWYRQSLGQGLEFLIYFQGNSAPDKSGLPSDRFSAERTGGSVSTLTIQRTQQEDSAVYLCASSPELAGGRETQYFGPGTRLLVL.

The chain carries TRBV5-6 and TRBJ2-1; as DNA is missing, the TRBD2 call by TCRdb cannot be tested. Germline CDR1 SGHDT, CDR2 YYEEEE. This CDR3 is 17 amino acids long. The CDR3 spells CASSLQDSLAGRSEQFF.

The chain joins TRBV20-1 to TRBJ2-3; TCRdb lists TRBD1, though no DNA is available to test this call. The CDR3 is made up of 12 amino acids. Germline loops: CDR1 DFQATT, CDR2 SNEGSKA (reference sequence). The CDR3 loop reads CSARDGAYTQYF.

The V gene is TRBV5-1, the J gene TRBJ2-7; TCRdb's assignment of TRBD2 cannot be checked, as there is no DNA. Germline V gene lookup returns CDR1 SGHRS and CDR2 YFSETQ. The CDR3 consists of 14 residues. The CDR3: CASSLRERAYEQYF. The whole variable domain, filled in from reference TRBV5-1 and TRBJ2-7, reads KAGVTQTPRYLIKTRGQQVTLSCSPISGHRSVSWYQQTPGQGLQFLFEYFSETQRNKGNFPGRFSGRQFSNSRSEMNVSTLELGDSALYLCASSLRERAYEQYFGPGTRLTVT.

The chain joins TRBV9 to TRBJ2-2; TCRdb reports TRBD2, a call that lacks DNA to check it against. The CDR3 loop spans 17 amino acids. Germline loops: CDR1 SGDLS, CDR2 YYNGEE. This CDR3 is CASSTRPAGWNTGELFF.

The rearrangement links TRBV5-4 to TRBJ1-1; TCRdb outputs TRBD1, but without DNA this stays unchecked. Per the germline V gene, CDR1 is SGHNT and CDR2 is YYREEE (reference sequence). The CDR3 is 13 amino acids. The CDR3: CASSFGERTEAFF.

This chain links TRBV24-1 with TRBJ1-5; TCRdb proposes TRBD1, but this gene call is untestable without DNA. The germline CDR1 and CDR2 sequences are KGHDR and SFDVKD. This CDR3 has 14 residues. CDR3 protein: CATSDDRFDQPQHF.

The chain combines TRBV7-9 with TRBJ1-1. The CDR3 has 13 residues. Germline V lookup: CDR1 SEHNR, CDR2 FQNEAQ (reference sequence). CDR3 region: CASSSSSNPEAFF.

The genes are TRBV28 and TRBJ2-7; TCRdb's D gene call, TRBD1, goes unchecked for lack of DNA. CDR1 is MDHEN, CDR2 SYDVKM, per germline. The CDR3 contains 15 residues. The CDR3 reads CASSISGTGGREQYF.

This chain connects TRBV28 to TRBJ1-1. Germline V gene lookup returns CDR1 MDHEN and CDR2 SYDVKM. The CDR3 loop spans 15 amino acids. The CDR3 sequence is CASSPSESGNTEAFF.

The chain has TRBV6-5 and TRBJ2-3; the D call from TCRdb, TRBD1, cannot be confirmed without DNA. The germline V gene encodes CDR1 MNHEY and CDR2 SVGAGI. This CDR3 spans 12 amino acids. The CDR3 here is CASTVGGDTQYF.